This TCR beta chain stems from a study of human T cells and chemical hapten exposure. About the research overall: From small differences in pooled library volume came most of the variation in per-sample TCR yields.

There are many counts of this clonotype. Described time point: patch test 1, 2 weeks after DPC sensitization. Documented treatment: therapeutic diphenylcyclopropenone sensitization with weekly scalp DPC. The germline V gene has CDR1 KGHSH and CDR2 LQKENI. The CDR3 sequence is 16 residues long. V lost 3 bases, J lost 1 base, and 16 bases lay in between. Each CDR3 protein gets one entry after TCRdb re-called the RACE reads with MiXCR. The sample carries around 380,000 distinct CDR3 sequences, approximately 4.4% recorded once. The material sequenced was whole blood, taken in connection with sensitization to the hapten diphenylcyclopropenone (DPC). The chain uses TRBV18 and TRBJ2-7, with a weak D call TRBD1 (6 bases). This TCR came from a woman aged 45 to 65 with alopecia areata. Some clones in this sample may be carry-over from other donors' samples. CDR3 region: CASSPATGKASYEQYF. CDR3 in DNA: TGTGCCAGCTCACCCGCAACAGGGAAAGCATCCTACGAGCAGTACTTC.